A selection of T cell receptor beta chains follows, all from one sample in a study of T cell responses to AZD1222 COVID-19 vaccine. Here immunoSEQ multiplex PCR was the method, and the copy in TCRdb shows in-frame clones only, minus some. The sample shows 120,000 to 150,000 clones, roughly 87% of them seen only once. The material was peripheral blood, obtained 28 days after the second dose of the MenACWY control vaccine. All receptors derive from an adult who received the MenACWY meningococcal vaccine as a control. CDR3s include the opening cysteine and the closing phenylalanine or tryptophan. The D gene is left open where the match is weak. Expanded clones get a size class; other rows say once, few or many, or leave the size out.

V,J,size,D,CDR3,DNA
TRBV7-2,TRBJ1-5,NA,TRBD1,CASSSLGQGNQPQHF,TGTGCCAGCAGCTCCCTTGGACAGGGCAATCAGCCCCAGCATTTT
TRBV25-1,TRBJ1-5,NA,TRBD1,CASSGPRDRDFQPQHF,TGTGCCAGCAGTGGCCCCCGGGACAGGGACTTTCAGCCCCAGCATTTT
TRBV24-1,TRBJ2-3,NA,NA,CATSDAAVAERTDTQYF,TGTGCCACCAGTGACGCCGCGGTCGCCGAACGAACAGATACGCAGTATTTT
TRBV12-3/TRBV12-4,TRBJ2-7,NA,NA,CASSLREPYEQYF,TGTGCCAGCAGCCTCAGGGAGCCCTACGAGCAGTACTTC
TRBV7-9,TRBJ1-1,NA,TRBD1,CASSLGQGINTEAFF,TGTGCCAGCAGCCTGGGACAGGGAATTAACACTGAAGCTTTCTTT
TRBV5-1,TRBJ1-2,few,TRBD1,CASSAGQGEGYGYTF,TGCGCCAGCAGCGCTGGACAGGGAGAGGGGTATGGCTACACCTTC
TRBV28,TRBJ1-1,once,NA,CASTWMGQAFF,TGTGCCAGCACCTGGATGGGGCAGGCTTTCTTT
TRBV27,TRBJ1-2,NA,TRBD1,CASSLWGQGALGYTF,TGTGCCAGCAGTTTATGGGGACAGGGGGCTCTTGGCTACACCTTC
TRBV6-5,TRBJ1-3,NA,NA,CASRWDKGNTIYF,TGTGCCAGCAGGTGGGACAAGGGAAACACCATATATTTT
TRBV6-2/TRBV6-3,TRBJ1-2,NA,TRBD1,CASSYLIPQGGNYGYTF,TGTGCCAGCAGTTACTTGATCCCCCAGGGGGGTAACTATGGCTACACCTTC
TRBV6-5,TRBJ1-1,NA,NA,CASRRNDRANEAFF,TGTGCCAGCAGACGTAACGACAGAGCAAATGAAGCTTTCTTT
TRBV19,TRBJ1-1,once,NA,CASSMVPGAAFF,TGTGCCAGTAGTATGGTCCCAGGTGCAGCTTTCTTT
TRBV2,TRBJ2-2,NA,NA,CAVLRGARQAGELFF,TGTGCCGTGCTTAGAGGGGCAAGGCAGGCCGGGGAGCTGTTTTTT
TRBV12-3/TRBV12-4,TRBJ1-6,NA,NA,CASSLPLTPLHF,TGTGCCAGCAGTCTCCCTCTGACACCCCTCCACTTT
TRBV28,TRBJ2-1,NA,TRBD2,CASSPGGGPPYNEQFF,TGTGCCAGCAGTCCGGGGGGAGGGCCCCCTTACAATGAGCAGTTCTTC
TRBV7-9,TRBJ1-4,NA,NA,CASSLGQGGEKLFF,TGTGCCAGCAGCTTAGGGCAGGGTGGCGAAAAACTGTTTTTT
TRBV27,TRBJ2-3,once,NA,CASSYYREEETDTQYF,TGTGCCAGCAGCTACTACAGGGAGGAGGAGACAGATACGCAGTATTTT
TRBV19,TRBJ1-1,few,NA,CASSMGGRRPEAFF,TGTGCCAGTAGTATGGGGGGGCGGAGGCCTGAAGCTTTCTTT
TRBV10-3,TRBJ2-5,NA,NA,CATGQSQETQYF,TGTGCCACTGGACAGTCACAAGAGACCCAGTACTTC
TRBV7-3,TRBJ2-1,NA,TRBD2,CASSLMLAGAHEQFF,TGTGCCAGCAGCTTAATGCTAGCGGGAGCGCATGAGCAGTTCTTC
TRBV4-2,TRBJ1-1,NA,TRBD1,CASSQGRTGVLLNTEAFF,TGTGCCAGCAGCCAAGGACGGACAGGGGTCCTTTTGAACACTGAAGCTTTCTTT
TRBV7-9,TRBJ2-7,NA,TRBD2,CASIQAGGVDEQYF,TGTGCCAGCATCCAAGCGGGAGGTGTGGACGAGCAGTACTTC
TRBV19,TRBJ1-1,NA,NA,CASSLTVFNTEAFF,TGTGCCAGTAGCTTGACAGTTTTCAACACTGAAGCTTTCTTT
TRBV7-3,TRBJ2-7,once,TRBD2,CASSSSGSYEQYF,TGTGCCAGCAGCTCTAGCGGATCCTACGAGCAGTACTTC
TRBV5-1,TRBJ2-2,NA,TRBD1,CASSGDSYTGELFF,TGCGCCAGCAGCGGGGACAGTTACACCGGGGAGCTGTTTTTT
TRBV30,TRBJ1-4,NA,NA,CAWGVRATNEKLFF,TGTGCCTGGGGGGTTAGAGCAACTAATGAAAAACTGTTTTTT
TRBV7-2,TRBJ2-7,once,TRBD1,CASSVRDSRSYEQYF,TGTGCCAGTAGCGTCCGGGACAGTAGGTCCTACGAGCAGTACTTC
TRBV6-2/TRBV6-3,TRBJ2-3,once,NA,CASSSRSGDTQYF,TGTGCCAGCAGTTCCCGGTCTGGCGATACGCAGTATTTT
TRBV19,TRBJ1-2,NA,NA,CASSTSRGANYGYTF,TGTGCCAGTAGTACCTCTCGGGGGGCCAACTATGGCTACACCTTC
TRBV7-2,TRBJ1-4,NA,TRBD1,CASSRDRAEKLFF,TGTGCCAGCAGCCGTGACAGGGCGGAAAAACTGTTTTTT
TRBV28,TRBJ2-7,NA,TRBD2,CASSFASGRYEQYF,TGTGCCAGCAGTTTCGCTAGCGGGCGCTACGAGCAGTACTTC
TRBV27,TRBJ1-4,NA,NA,CASSNIGGQREKLFF,TGTGCCAGCAGTAATATTGGGGGCCAGCGGGAAAAACTGTTTTTT
TRBV2,TRBJ2-4,few,NA,CASSEKEAWAKNIQYF,TGTGCCAGCAGTGAGAAGGAAGCGTGGGCCAAAAACATTCAGTACTTC
TRBV19,TRBJ1-1,once,TRBD1,CASSRRGPGNTEAFF,TGTGCCAGTAGCCGGAGGGGGCCGGGGAACACTGAAGCTTTCTTT
TRBV2,TRBJ2-2,NA,TRBD2,CASSATSGRTGELFF,TGTGCCAGCAGTGCGACTAGCGGGAGGACCGGGGAGCTGTTTTTT
TRBV5-4,TRBJ1-2,NA,NA,CASTSGSAYYGYTF,TGTGCCAGCACGTCCGGGTCGGCGTACTATGGCTACACCTTC
TRBV6-2/TRBV6-3,TRBJ2-5,NA,NA,CASSYRPDGRETQYF,TGTGCCAGCAGTTATAGGCCGGACGGCAGGGAGACCCAGTACTTC
TRBV4-2,TRBJ1-4,NA,NA,CASSQDFRVKINEKLFF,TGTGCCAGCAGCCAAGATTTTCGCGTTAAGATTAATGAAAAACTGTTTTTT
TRBV10-2,TRBJ1-2,NA,NA,CASSDPGVVYGYTF,TGCGCCAGCAGTGATCCAGGGGTGGTGTATGGCTACACCTTC
TRBV3-1/TRBV3-2,TRBJ2-2,NA,NA,CASSQDGGGTNTGELFF,TGTGCCAGCAGCCAAGATGGAGGGGGGACCAACACCGGGGAGCTGTTTTTT
TRBV18,TRBJ1-1,once,TRBD1,CASSPRGQGVKNTEAFF,TGTGCCAGCTCACCACGGGGCCAGGGGGTTAAGAACACTGAAGCTTTCTTT
TRBV5-6,TRBJ1-4,NA,NA,CASSPGAGDEKLFF,TGTGCCAGCAGCCCCGGGGCAGGAGATGAAAAACTGTTTTTT
TRBV29-1,TRBJ1-1,NA,NA,CSAAQGTNTEAFF,TGCAGCGCTGCCCAGGGGACCAACACTGAAGCTTTCTTT
TRBV5-1,TRBJ2-3,NA,NA,CASSLRGAVDADTQYF,TGCGCCAGCAGCTTGCGGGGGGCAGTTGATGCAGATACGCAGTATTTT
TRBV7-3,TRBJ2-3,NA,NA,CASSQRTGTDTQYF,TGTGCCAGCAGCCAGAGGACTGGCACAGATACGCAGTATTTT